The sample holds one count of the clone carrying this T cell receptor (beta chain). This entry belongs to a study of blood T cells in healthy people across ages. Next came a second PCR, run for about 7 to 11 cycles, which used a sample-barcoded 5' primer along with a J-beta primer mix. TCRdb reprocessed the 5' RACE reads via MiXCR and lists one record per CDR3 protein. This sample has some 320,000 distinct CDR3 sequences, with 27% found just once. Germline values: CDR1 SGHDT, CDR2 YYEEEE. Trimming at V came to 1 base and at J to 1 base, leaving 13 bases not matched to a gene. This CDR3 has 18 residues.

The receptor was isolated from a woman in her seventies in good health. Source material: blood. This chain uses TRBV5-6 with TRBJ1-1, with 7 bases fitting TRBD1. The CDR3 sequence: CASSLSSGAGGSNTEAFF. The CDR3 DNA reads as TGTGCCAGCAGCTTGAGTTCCGGGGCAGGGGGATCGAACACTGAAGCTTTCTTT.